This paragraph reports one T cell receptor (beta chain). A read error may produce the germline difference seen at one junction end. The data originate from a study of T cells in Graves' hyperthyroidism and ophthalmopathy. Study-wide context: At initial diagnosis, before any treatment had begun, peripheral blood was obtained.

This CDR3 has 13 residues. Germline V gene lookup returns CDR1 SGHAT and CDR2 FQNNGV. It was RNA transcripts that yielded the amplified TCR beta CDR3 regions. HTBI primers were the set used in a first-round RT-PCR of the TCR CDR3. TCRdb recomputed calls from the multiplex PCR reads with MiXCR, one row per CDR3 protein. The repertoire holds 700,000 to 950,000 distinct CDR3 sequences, with 35% as singletons. Patients aged 18 to 65 had newly diagnosed hyperthyroidism of under 2 months' duration. The chain couples TRBV11-2 to TRBJ1-5; D is uncertain. This TCR was sampled from a woman between 40 and 50 years old with Graves' hyperthyroidism. The sequencing sample was made of blood. The CDR3 here is CASSLGAGQPHHF. The CDR3 bases are TGTGCCAGCAGCTTAGGGGCGGGTCAGCCCCATCATTTT.